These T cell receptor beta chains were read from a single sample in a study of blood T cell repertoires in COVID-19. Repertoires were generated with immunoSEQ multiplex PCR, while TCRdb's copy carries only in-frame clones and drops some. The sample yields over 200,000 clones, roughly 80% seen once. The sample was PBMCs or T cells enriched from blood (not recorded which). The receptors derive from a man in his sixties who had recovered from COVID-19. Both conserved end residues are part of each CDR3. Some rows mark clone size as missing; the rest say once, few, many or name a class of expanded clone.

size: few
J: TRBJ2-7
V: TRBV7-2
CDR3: CASSLDNLYEQYF

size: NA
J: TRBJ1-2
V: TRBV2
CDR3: CASSEVRTGRNYGYTF

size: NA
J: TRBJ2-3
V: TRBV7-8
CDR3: CASSISGGGFTDTQYF

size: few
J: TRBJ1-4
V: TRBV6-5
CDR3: CASRGGAANEKLFF

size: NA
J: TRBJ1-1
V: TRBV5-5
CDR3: CASSTGLRGTEAFF

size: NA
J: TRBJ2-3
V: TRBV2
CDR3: CASSTIDSPDTQYF

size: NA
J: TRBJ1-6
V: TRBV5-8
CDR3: CASVPLYALRGNSPLHF

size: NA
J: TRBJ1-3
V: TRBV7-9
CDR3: CASSLRGNTIYF

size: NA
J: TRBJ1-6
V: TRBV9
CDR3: CASSVEGQGNSPLHF

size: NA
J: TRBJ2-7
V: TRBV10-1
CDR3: CASSESSLGDRVYEQYF

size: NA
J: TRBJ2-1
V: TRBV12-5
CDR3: CASGTTSGANYNEQFF

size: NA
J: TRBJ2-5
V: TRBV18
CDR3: CASSRASQETQYF

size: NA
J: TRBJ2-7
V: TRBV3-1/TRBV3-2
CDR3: CASSPGHRSLYEQYF

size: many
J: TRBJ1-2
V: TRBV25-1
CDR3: CASSLGRGIYGYTF

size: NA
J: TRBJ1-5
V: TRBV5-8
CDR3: CASSPRSGQNNQPQHF

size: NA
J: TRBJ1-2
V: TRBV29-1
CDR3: CSVAGVGGYGYTF

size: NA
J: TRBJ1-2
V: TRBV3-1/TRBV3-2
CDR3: CASTAGTNYGYTF

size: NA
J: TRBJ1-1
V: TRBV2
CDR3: CASSELSQGTNTEAFF

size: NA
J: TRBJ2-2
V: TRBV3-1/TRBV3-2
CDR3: CASSSIYTGELFF

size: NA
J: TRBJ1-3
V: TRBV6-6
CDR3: CASSLGVSGNTIYF

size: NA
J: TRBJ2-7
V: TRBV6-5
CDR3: CASSYDRTHYEQYF

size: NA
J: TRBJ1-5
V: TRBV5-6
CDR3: CASSSWDISNQPQHF

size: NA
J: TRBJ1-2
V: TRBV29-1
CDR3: CSASGQGNGYTF